Listed here are 21 T cell receptor beta chains from one sample, sequenced in a study of spatial heterogeneity in lung cancer. Time point in this sample: sample taken at primary tumor resection. Frozen PBMC, nontumor lung or tumor provided whole RNA, which was sequenced unsorted. TCRdb independently ran MiXCR on the 5' RACE reads; one entry per CDR3 protein. The sample lists around 4,000 distinct CDR3 sequences, about 21% occurring once. The starting material was normal lung tissue next to the tumor, obtained at surgery. All receptors come from a female donor with early-stage non-small cell lung cancer.

The chain employs TRBV6-6 and TRBJ2-7; D gene uncertain. The germline CDR1 and CDR2 sequences are MNHNY and SVGAGI (reference sequence). Between the trimmed V and J ends, which lost 6 bases and 5 bases, there was a span of 8 bases. The CDR3 extends over 11 amino acids. The CDR3 sequence: CASSSLHEQYF. CDR3 DNA sequence: TGTGCCAGCAGCTCCTTACACGAGCAGTACTTC.

This chain uses TRBV12-3 or TRBV12-4 with TRBJ2-1, with 8 nucleotides matching TRBD1. This CDR3 has 14 residues. The V gene end was trimmed by 2 bases and the J gene end by 8 bases; junction bases not matched to a gene: 5. The CDR3 DNA follows: TGTGCCAGCAGTTTAAGACAGGGGAACTATGAGCAGTTCTTC. Protein: CASSLRQGNYEQFF.

In this sample, this clonotype is medium-sized. The chain is built from TRBV20-1 and TRBJ2-3, with D possibly being TRBD2 (6 bases). Trimming stripped 6 bases from V and 5 bases from J, with 12 bases between. The CDR3 length is 12 residues. Germline CDR1 is DFQATT and CDR2 is SNEGSKA (reference sequence). Here the CDR3 DNA reads TGCAGTGCGGGGGACTCGCTAGATACGCAGTATTTT. This encodes CSAGDSLDTQYF.

This clonotype showed up just a few times. This rearrangement joins TRBV28 to TRBJ1-6; weak D call: TRBD1 (6 bases). Trimming left V 6 bases short and J 7 bases short, with 25 bases between. Germline CDR1 and CDR2: MDHEN and SYDVKM. The CDR3 totals 18 residues. The CDR3 DNA follows: TGTGCCAGCAGCCAAAGGGGGTTCGGAGGACACACCAATTCACCCCTCCACTTT. Its translation is CASSQRGFGGHTNSPLHF.

By its share, this clonotype is medium-sized. J is TRBJ2-1 and V is TRBV12-3 or TRBV12-4; 10 bases match TRBD2. Trimming cost V 1 base and J 4 bases; bases outside gene matches: 4. The CDR3 consists of 16 residues. The CDR3 bases are TGTGCCAGCAGTTTAGGGCTAGCGGGGGAATACAATGAGCAGTTCTTC. It encodes CASSLGLAGEYNEQFF.

Relative to its sample, this clonotype is medium-sized. The V and J genes are TRBV7-9 and TRBJ1-5; a possible D gene is TRBD1 (5 bases). The germline V gene has CDR1 SEHNR and CDR2 FQNEAQ (reference sequence). Between the trimmed V and J ends, which lost 3 bases and 4 bases, there was a span of 19 bases. This CDR3 comprises 17 residues. The CDR3 DNA is TGTGCCAGCAGCTTTGGTGGGGGGAGCGACTCGAATCAGCCCCAGCATTTT. Translated, it gives CASSFGGGSDSNQPQHF.

CDR3 amino acids: CSASIWGGGTEAFF. The CDR3 DNA sequence: TGCAGTGCTAGTATTTGGGGAGGGGGCACTGAAGCTTTCTTT. The chain carries TRBV20-1 and TRBJ1-1, with D possibly matching TRBD1 (6 bases). Per the germline V gene, CDR1 is DFQATT and CDR2 is SNEGSKA (reference sequence). The ends were cut back, 3 bases at V and 4 bases at J, with 15 bases in the middle. The CDR3 contains 14 residues.

The chain carries TRBV7-2 and TRBJ2-1, with D uncertain. The length of the CDR3 is 17 residues. The V end was cut by 4 bases, the J end by 8 bases, with 24 bases between. CDR1 and CDR2 (germline): SGHTA, FQGNSA. This CDR3 is CASSSTPRSGRGDEQFF. DNA for the CDR3: TGTGCCAGCAGCTCCACCCCCCGGTCCGGGCGTGGGGATGAGCAGTTCTTC.

By frequency in the sample, this clonotype is medium-sized. The V and J genes are TRBV29-1 and TRBJ2-5; TRBD1 agrees at 9 bases. V gave up 6 bases and J gave up 5 bases; unmatched junction bases: 10. The CDR3 is 14 amino acids. The germline CDR1 and CDR2 sequences are SQVTM and ANQGSEA. CDR3 sequence: CSVTRLDRGETQYF. The CDR3 region has the DNA TGCAGCGTAACCCGTTTGGACAGGGGTGAGACCCAGTACTTC.

This clonotype is judged medium-sized. The junction shows a germline mismatch at one end, possibly a read error. The chain carries TRBV20-1 and TRBJ2-2; D remains unclear. This CDR3 is built from 13 residues. CDR1 and CDR2 (germline): DFQATT, SNEGSKA (reference sequence). The CDR3 is CSARDGSTGELFF. The CDR3, as DNA: TGCAGTGCCAGAGACGGCTCCACCGGGGAGCTGTTTTTT.

This clonotype is labeled medium-sized. V gene TRBV7-2 combines with J gene TRBJ2-1; no firm D call. The V end was cut by 6 bases, the J end by 3 bases, with 9 bases between. Per germline, CDR1 SGHTA and CDR2 FQGNSA. This CDR3 contains 13 residues. The CDR3 DNA sequence: TGTGCCAGCAGGGGCGTGGGCTACAATGAGCAGTTCTTC. Encoded protein: CASRGVGYNEQFF.

This clonotype is medium-sized in the sample. The rearrangement uses TRBV28 and TRBJ2-7; 8 bases match TRBD2. The germline CDR1 and CDR2 sequences are MDHEN and SYDVKM. V trimming: 3 bases; J trimming: 3 bases; junction bases outside the gene matches: 4. The CDR3 runs to 14 residues. CDR3 DNA: TGTGCCAGCAGTTTCGGGACTAGGGACTACGAGCAGTACTTC. Residues: CASSFGTRDYEQYF.

By its share, this clonotype is medium-sized (0.01 to 0.1%). The chain combines TRBV28 with TRBJ2-3; 10 nucleotides agree with TRBD2. The CDR3 has 15 amino acids. Germline values: CDR1 MDHEN, CDR2 SYDVKM. V shed 6 bases, J shed 3 bases, and the junction held 6 bases outside the gene matches. CDR3 amino acids: CASRSTSGKTDTQYF. The CDR3 DNA reads as TGTGCCAGCAGGTCCACTAGCGGGAAGACAGATACGCAGTATTTT.

This clonotype was recorded at least ten times. A junction end diverges from the germline sequence, so it may reflect a read error. V gene TRBV18 combines with J gene TRBJ2-3; maybe TRBD2 (6 bases). Germline-derived CDR1 and CDR2 are KGHSH and LQKENI. This CDR3 has 16 amino acids. The CDR3: CASPPRRDRSTDTQYF. CDR3 DNA sequence: TGTGCCAGCCCACCCAGGCGGGACCGGAGCACAGATACGCAGTATTTT. Combining the CDR3 with reference TRBV18 and TRBJ2-3 gives the whole variable domain NAGVMQNPRHLVRRRGQEARLRCSPMKGHSHVYWYRQLPEEGLKFMVYLQKENIIDESGMPKERFSAEFPKEGPSILRIQQVVRGDSAAYFCASPPRRDRSTDTQYFGPGTRLTVL.

The chain has TRBV20-1 and TRBJ1-3; possible D gene TRBD1, 6 bases. The CDR3 has 16 residues. Trimming took 1 base from V and 0 from J, leaving 13 bases between them. Germline lookup yields CDR1 DFQATT and CDR2 SNEGSKA (reference sequence). Here the CDR3 DNA reads TGCAGTGCTAGAGTGTTTACAGGGAGCTCTGGAAACACCATATATTTT. Residues: CSARVFTGSSGNTIYF.

This clonotype has at least ten counts. The chain recombines TRBV2 with TRBJ2-7, with 8 positions matching TRBD1. V shed 2 bases, J shed 6 bases, and the junction held 9 bases outside the gene matches. This CDR3 contains 15 residues. Germline values: CDR1 SNHLY, CDR2 FYNNEI. The CDR3 is CASSESGTGYFEQYF. In DNA, the CDR3 is TGTGCCAGCAGTGAATCCGGGACAGGATATTTCGAGCAGTACTTC.

This clonotype counts as medium-sized (0.01 to 0.1%). The chain couples TRBV5-1 to TRBJ2-6, with 12 bases identical to TRBD1. The junction had 10 bases not matched to a gene; V was cut back by 4 bases and J by 2 bases. Germline lookup yields CDR1 SGHRS and CDR2 YFSETQ. The CDR3 totals 19 residues. CDR3 protein: CASSRGVGTGGAGANVLTF. The CDR3 nucleotides are TGCGCCAGCAGCCGTGGCGTGGGGACAGGGGGCGCTGGGGCCAACGTCCTGACTTTC.

In its sample, this clonotype was seen many times. In DNA, the CDR3 is TGTGCCAGCAGCGTAACGAGCCAGGGCACTGAAGCTTTCTTT. Translated, it gives CASSVTSQGTEAFF. V gene TRBV9 combines with J gene TRBJ1-1; TRBD1 might be the D (5 bases). The length of the CDR3 is 14 residues. Germline CDR1 is SGDLS and CDR2 is YYNGEE. The V end lost 1 base, the J end lost 4 bases, and 11 bases lay between the germline ends.

This clonotype is classed as medium-sized. The chain has TRBV3-1 and TRBJ2-2; D gene uncertain. V lost 1 base and J lost 5, with 2 bases in between. CDR1 and CDR2 from the germline V gene are LGHDT and YNNKEL (reference sequence). The CDR3 sequence is 12 residues long. CDR3 protein: CASSQVTGELFF. The CDR3 DNA sequence: TGTGCCAGCAGCCAAGTGACCGGGGAGCTGTTTTTT.

This clonotype is categorized as hyperexpanded. The V and J genes are TRBV27 and TRBJ2-1, with D hard to call. This CDR3 is built from 12 residues. In germline, CDR1 is MNHEY, CDR2 SMNVEV (reference sequence). Trimming pared 4 bases from V and 12 bases from J, leaving 13 bases between. The CDR3 is CASSSDMLGQFF. The DNA of the CDR3 is TGTGCCAGCAGTTCAGACATGTTAGGGCAGTTCTTC.

In its sample, this clonotype was seen many times. The chain has TRBV29-1 and TRBJ1-4; D gene unclear. The CDR3 contains 14 residues. Germline values: CDR1 SQVTM, CDR2 ANQGSEA. V lost 3 bases and J 2 bases, leaving 10 bases between the germline ends. Here the CDR3 DNA reads TGCAGCGTTGATTATTCGGGGACTAATGAAAAACTGTTTTTT. The encoded protein is CSVDYSGTNEKLFF.